This TCR beta chain comes out of a study of blood T cells in healthy people across ages. Overall study findings and caveats: With age, beta diversity per million T cells declined roughly linearly, significantly by 40.

Using a J-beta primer mix together with a sample-barcoded 5' primer, a second PCR was run for roughly 7 to 11 cycles. Each CDR3 protein is one row after TCRdb ran MiXCR on the 5' RACE reads. The sample consists of 750,000 to 850,000 distinct CDR3 sequences, around 25% of them appearing once. Comment on this clonotype: Antigen: not known.

These data were also filed under a second study, of T cells of mothers and their children. That source adds: Each donor was one of three healthy Caucasian mothers or one of their six children.

This clonotype was sampled from a boy between 10 and 17 years old in good health. Sequencing used blood.

The CDR3 DNA sequence: TGTGCCAGCAGTTTCGGAGGGACAGGGCAGTACTTC. Protein product: CASSFGGTGQYF. J is TRBJ2-7 and V is TRBV7-9; 8 bases match TRBD1. The CDR3 totals 12 residues. CDR1 and CDR2 (germline): SEHNR, FQNEAQ (reference sequence). V gave up 6 bases and J gave up 9 bases; unmatched junction bases: 7.